These T cell receptor beta chains were read from a single sample in a study of T-cell reconstitution after alpha-beta-depleted transplantation in children. TCRdb fed the PCR reads into MiXCR, producing one record per CDR3 protein. The sample lists fewer than 1 million distinct CDR3 sequences, roughly 15% seen once, with about 5% in the top ten. This sample comprised PBMCs, mostly from graft donor cells, obtained 360 days after TCRalphabeta/CD19-depleted stem cell transplant. Source of these receptors: a male patient between 10 and 17 years old who had a stem cell transplant for acute lymphoblastic leukemia, so the T cells may come from the graft donor. CDR3s include the opening cysteine and the closing phenylalanine or tryptophan. D genes are given only for firm matches. The listing skips clone size in some rows; elsewhere it reads once, few, many or a size class.

CDR3 DNA,CDR3 protein,D gene,V gene,J gene,clone size
TGTGCCAGCAGCAAAGAAGTAGTGTGCGGGAGCTCCTACAATGAGCAGTTCTTC,CASSKEVVCGSSYNEQFF,-,TRBV21-1,TRBJ2-1,-
TGCGCCAGCAGCCGGGACGGAGATCAGCCCCAGCATTTT,CASSRDGDQPQHF,-,TRBV5-1,TRBJ1-5,few
TGCGCCAGCAGCTTGTTTGGGACCGGTGTAGCCAAAAACATTCAGTACTTC,CASSLFGTGVAKNIQYF,-,TRBV5-1,TRBJ2-4,many
TGTGCCAGCAGCCAATCCCGGGACACCTATACGCAGTATTTT,CASSQSRDTYTQYF,-,TRBV7-2,TRBJ2-3,-
TGTGCCAGTAGGAGTCCCGACACAGATACGCAGTATTTT,CASRSPDTDTQYF,-,TRBV19,TRBJ2-3,-
TGCGCCAGCAGCTTGGGGTGGAGGGAAGAGACCCAGTACTTC,CASSLGWREETQYF,-,TRBV5-1,TRBJ2-5,-
TGTGCCAGCAGCCCGTATTTAGCGGTTAACACCGGGGAGCTGTTTTTT,CASSPYLAVNTGELFF,-,TRBV4-2,TRBJ2-2,few
TGCGCCAGCAGCTTGCAGGCTAGCGGGAGGGGCTACGAGCAGTACTTC,CASSLQASGRGYEQYF,TRBD2,TRBV5-1,TRBJ2-7,-
TGCGCCAGCAGCTTTTCGACTAGCGGGACAGAGACCCAGTACTTC,CASSFSTSGTETQYF,TRBD2,TRBV5-1,TRBJ2-5,-
TGTGCCAGCAGTCCTCCTTACAGAGCCGAGAACGAGCAGTACTTC,CASSPPYRAENEQYF,-,TRBV7-6,TRBJ2-7,-
TGCGCCAGCAGCCAAGAAGGGACCGCTGGACTAGCGGGGACCTACGAGCAGTACTTC,CASSQEGTAGLAGTYEQYF,TRBD2,TRBV4-1,TRBJ2-7,-
TGCAGCGTTGAGGGTGCGAGAAATGAGCAGTTCTTC,CSVEGARNEQFF,-,TRBV29-1,TRBJ2-1,many
TGTGCCAGCAGCCCTCTAGGGATAAATCAGCCCCAGCATTTT,CASSPLGINQPQHF,-,TRBV7-6,TRBJ1-5,few
TGTGCCAGCAGGCTCCGGAAGACTAGCGGGAGGGACCAGAACACCGGGGAGCTGTTTTTT,CASRLRKTSGRDQNTGELFF,TRBD2,TRBV9,TRBJ2-2,-
TGCGGCTGGGAACTAGAGAACACCGGGGAGCTGTTTTTT,CGWELENTGELFF,-,TRBV29-1,TRBJ2-2,many
TGTGCCAGCAGCTTTAGGGGATACCAAGAGACCCAGTACTTC,CASSFRGYQETQYF,-,TRBV5-6,TRBJ2-5,many